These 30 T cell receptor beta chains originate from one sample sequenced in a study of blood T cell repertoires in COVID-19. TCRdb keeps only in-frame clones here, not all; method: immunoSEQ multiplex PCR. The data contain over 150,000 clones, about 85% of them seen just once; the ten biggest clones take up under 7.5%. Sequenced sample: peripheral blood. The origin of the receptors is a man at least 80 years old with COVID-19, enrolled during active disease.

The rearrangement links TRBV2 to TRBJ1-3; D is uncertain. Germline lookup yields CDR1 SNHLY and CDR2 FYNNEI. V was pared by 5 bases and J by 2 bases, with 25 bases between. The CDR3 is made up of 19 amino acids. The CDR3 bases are TGTGCCAGCAGTCTCCATGTTGCCCGGGAGTTTTTAACTGGAAACACCATATATTTT. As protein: CASSLHVAREFLTGNTIYF.

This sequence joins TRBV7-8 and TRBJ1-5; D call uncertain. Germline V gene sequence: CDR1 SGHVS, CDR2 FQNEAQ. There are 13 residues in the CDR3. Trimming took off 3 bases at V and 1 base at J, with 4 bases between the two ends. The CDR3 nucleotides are TGTGCCAGCAGCTTCCAAAGCAATCAGCCCCAGCATTTT. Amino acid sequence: CASSFQSNQPQHF.

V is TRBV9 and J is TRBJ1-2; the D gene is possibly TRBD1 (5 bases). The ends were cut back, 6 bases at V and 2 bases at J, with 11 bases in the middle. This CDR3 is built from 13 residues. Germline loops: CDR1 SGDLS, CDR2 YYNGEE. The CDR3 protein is CASTPGRNYGYTF. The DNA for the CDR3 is TGTGCCAGCACCCCAGGGAGGAACTATGGCTACACCTTC.

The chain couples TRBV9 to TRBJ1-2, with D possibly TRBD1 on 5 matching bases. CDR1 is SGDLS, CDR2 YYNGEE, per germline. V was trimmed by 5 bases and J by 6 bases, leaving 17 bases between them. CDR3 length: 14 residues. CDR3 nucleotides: TGTGCCAGCAGATTACTCCGGCAGGGCGATGGCTACACCTTC. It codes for CASRLLRQGDGYTF.

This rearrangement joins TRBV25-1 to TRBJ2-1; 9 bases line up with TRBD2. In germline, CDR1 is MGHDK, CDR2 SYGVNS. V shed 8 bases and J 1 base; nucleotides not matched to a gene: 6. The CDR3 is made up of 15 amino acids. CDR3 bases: TGTGCCAGCGGGCGGGGGGGCCTTTCCTACAATGAGCAGTTCTTC. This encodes CASGRGGLSYNEQFF.

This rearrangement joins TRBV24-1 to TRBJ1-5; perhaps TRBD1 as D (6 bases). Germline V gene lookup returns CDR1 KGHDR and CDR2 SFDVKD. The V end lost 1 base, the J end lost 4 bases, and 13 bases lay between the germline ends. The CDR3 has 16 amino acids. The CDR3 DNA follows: TGTGCCACCAGTGATTTTTCGCAGGGGCTGAATCAGCCCCAGCATTTT. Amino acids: CATSDFSQGLNQPQHF.

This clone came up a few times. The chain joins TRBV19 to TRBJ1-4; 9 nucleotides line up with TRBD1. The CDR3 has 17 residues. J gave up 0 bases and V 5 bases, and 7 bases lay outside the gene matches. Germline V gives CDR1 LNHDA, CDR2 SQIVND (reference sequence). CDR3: CASSGQGPLSTNEKLFF. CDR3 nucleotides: TGTGCCAGTAGTGGACAGGGGCCCCTCTCAACTAATGAAAAACTGTTTTTT.

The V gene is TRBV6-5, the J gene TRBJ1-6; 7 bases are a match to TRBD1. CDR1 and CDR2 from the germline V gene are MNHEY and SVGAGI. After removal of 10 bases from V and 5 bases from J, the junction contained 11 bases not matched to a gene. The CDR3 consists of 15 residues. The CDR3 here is CAISGIRGNNSPLHF. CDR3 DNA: TGTGCCATCAGCGGGATCAGGGGGAATAATTCACCCCTCCACTTT.

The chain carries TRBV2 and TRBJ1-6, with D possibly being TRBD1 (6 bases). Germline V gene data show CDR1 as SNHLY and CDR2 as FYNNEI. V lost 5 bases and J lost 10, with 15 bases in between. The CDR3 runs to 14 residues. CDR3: CASSTQGRESPLHF. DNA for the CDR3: TGTGCCAGCAGTACTCAGGGGCGAGAATCACCCCTCCACTTT.

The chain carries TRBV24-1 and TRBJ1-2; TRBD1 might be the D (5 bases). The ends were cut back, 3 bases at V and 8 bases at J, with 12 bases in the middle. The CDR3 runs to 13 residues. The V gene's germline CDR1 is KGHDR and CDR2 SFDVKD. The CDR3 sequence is CATSDGAPGGYTF. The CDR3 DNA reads TGTGCCACCAGTGATGGGGCCCCGGGCGGCTACACCTTC.

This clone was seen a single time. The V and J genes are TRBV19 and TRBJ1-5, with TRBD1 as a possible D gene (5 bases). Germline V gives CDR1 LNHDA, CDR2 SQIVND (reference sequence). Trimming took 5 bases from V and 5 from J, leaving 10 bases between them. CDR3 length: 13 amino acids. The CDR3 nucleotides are TGTGCCAGTAGTTACCAGGGCGATCAGCCCCAGCATTTT. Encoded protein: CASSYQGDQPQHF. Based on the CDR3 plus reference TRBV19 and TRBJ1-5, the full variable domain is DGGITQSPKYLFRKEGQNVTLSCEQNLNHDAMYWYRQDPGQGLRLIYYSQIVNDFQKGDIAEGYSVSREKKESFPLTVTSAQKNPTAFYLCASSYQGDQPQHFGDGTRLSIL.

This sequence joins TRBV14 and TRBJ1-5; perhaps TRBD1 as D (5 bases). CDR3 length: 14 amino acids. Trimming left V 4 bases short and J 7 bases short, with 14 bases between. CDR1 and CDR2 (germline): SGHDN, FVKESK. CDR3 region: CASSPRGSGQPQHF. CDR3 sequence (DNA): TGTGCCAGCAGCCCCCGGGGGAGCGGACAGCCCCAGCATTTT.

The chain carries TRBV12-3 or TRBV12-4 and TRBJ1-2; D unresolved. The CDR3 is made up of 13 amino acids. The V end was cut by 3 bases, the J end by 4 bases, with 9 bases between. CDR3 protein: CASSFNSIYGYTF. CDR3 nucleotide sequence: TGTGCCAGCAGTTTCAACTCCATCTATGGCTACACCTTC.

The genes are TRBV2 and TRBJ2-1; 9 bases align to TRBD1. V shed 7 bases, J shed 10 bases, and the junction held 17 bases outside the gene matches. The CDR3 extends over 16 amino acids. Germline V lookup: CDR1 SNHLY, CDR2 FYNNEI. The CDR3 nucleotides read TGTGCCAGCAAATCCAATTCGTACAGGGGGCGCCAAGAGCAGTTCTTC. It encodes CASKSNSYRGRQEQFF.

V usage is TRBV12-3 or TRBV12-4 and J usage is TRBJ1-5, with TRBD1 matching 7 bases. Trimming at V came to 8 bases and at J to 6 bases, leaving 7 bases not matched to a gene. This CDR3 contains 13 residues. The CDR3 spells CASASGGGQPQHF. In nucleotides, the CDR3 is TGTGCCAGCGCCTCAGGGGGAGGTCAGCCCCAGCATTTT.

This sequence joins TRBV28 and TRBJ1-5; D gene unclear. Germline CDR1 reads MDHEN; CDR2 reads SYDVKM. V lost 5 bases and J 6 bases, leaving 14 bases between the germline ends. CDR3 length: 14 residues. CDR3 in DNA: TGTGCCAGCAGTCCCGGAGGACCTAGTCAGCCCCAGCATTTT. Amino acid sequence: CASSPGGPSQPQHF.

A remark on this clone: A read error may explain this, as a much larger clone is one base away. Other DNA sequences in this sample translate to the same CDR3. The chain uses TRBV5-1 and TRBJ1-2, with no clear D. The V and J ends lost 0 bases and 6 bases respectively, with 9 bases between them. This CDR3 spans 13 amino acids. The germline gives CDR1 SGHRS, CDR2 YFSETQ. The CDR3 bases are TGCGCCAGCAGCTTGGAAGGGAGTGATGGCTACACCTTC. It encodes CASSLEGSDGYTF.

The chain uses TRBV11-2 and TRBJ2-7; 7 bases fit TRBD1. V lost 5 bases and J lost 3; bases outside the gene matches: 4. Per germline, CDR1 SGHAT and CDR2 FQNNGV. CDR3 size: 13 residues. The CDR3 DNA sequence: TGTGCCAGCAGCCCACAGGGGTTCTACGAGCAGTACTTC. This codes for CASSPQGFYEQYF.

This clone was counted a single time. This CDR3 reads CASSLALAGGSYEQYF. The CDR3 nucleotides are TGCGCCAGCAGCTTGGCCCTAGCGGGGGGCTCCTACGAGCAGTACTTC. The V call is TRBV5-1, the J call TRBJ2-7, with 11 bases aligning to TRBD2. The V gene's germline CDR1 is SGHRS and CDR2 YFSETQ. Losses at the gene ends were 0 bases for V and 0 bases for J; bases not matched to a gene: 2. The CDR3 covers 16 residues.

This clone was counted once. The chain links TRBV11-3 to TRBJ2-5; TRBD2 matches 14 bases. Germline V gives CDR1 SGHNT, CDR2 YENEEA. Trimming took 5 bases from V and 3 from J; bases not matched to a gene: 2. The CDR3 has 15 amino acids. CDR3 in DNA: TGTGCCAGCAGCGTGGGACTAGCGGGGGAAGAGACCCAGTACTTC. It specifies CASSVGLAGEETQYF.

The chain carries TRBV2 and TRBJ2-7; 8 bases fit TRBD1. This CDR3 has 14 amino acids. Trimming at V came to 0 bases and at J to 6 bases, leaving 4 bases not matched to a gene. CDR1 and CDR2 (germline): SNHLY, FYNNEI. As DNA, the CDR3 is TGTGCCAGCAGTGAAGCGATACAGGGGGGCGAGCAGTACTTC. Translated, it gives CASSEAIQGGEQYF. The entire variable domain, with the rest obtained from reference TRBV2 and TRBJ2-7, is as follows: EPEVTQTPSHQVTQMGQEVILRCVPISNHLYFYWYRQILGQKVEFLVSFYNNEISEKSEIFDDQFSVERPDGSNFTLKIRSTKLEDSAMYFCASSEAIQGGEQYFGPGTRLTVT.

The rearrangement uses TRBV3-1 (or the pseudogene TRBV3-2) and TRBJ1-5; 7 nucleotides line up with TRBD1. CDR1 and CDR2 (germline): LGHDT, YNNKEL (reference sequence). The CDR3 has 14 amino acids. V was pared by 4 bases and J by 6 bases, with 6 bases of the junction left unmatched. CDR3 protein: CASSPFTGAQPQHF. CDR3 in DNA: TGTGCCAGCAGCCCTTTTACAGGGGCTCAGCCCCAGCATTTT.

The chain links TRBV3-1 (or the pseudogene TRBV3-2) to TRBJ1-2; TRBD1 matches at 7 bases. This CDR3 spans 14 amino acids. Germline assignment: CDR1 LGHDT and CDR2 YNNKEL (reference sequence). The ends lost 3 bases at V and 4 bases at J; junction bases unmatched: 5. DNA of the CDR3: TGTGCCAGCAGCCAGAATACAGGGGTCTATGGCTACACCTTC. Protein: CASSQNTGVYGYTF.

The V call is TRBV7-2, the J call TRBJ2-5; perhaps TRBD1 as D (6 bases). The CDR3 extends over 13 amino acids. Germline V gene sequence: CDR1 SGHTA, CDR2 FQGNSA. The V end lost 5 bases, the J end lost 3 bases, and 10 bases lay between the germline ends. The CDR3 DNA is TGTGCCAGCAGCCAATACAGGGAAGAGACCCAGTACTTC. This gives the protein CASSQYREETQYF.

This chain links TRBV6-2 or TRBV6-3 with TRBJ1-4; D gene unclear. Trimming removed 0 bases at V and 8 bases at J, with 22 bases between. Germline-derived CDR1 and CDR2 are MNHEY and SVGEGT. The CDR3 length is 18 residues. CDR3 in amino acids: CASSYSVGSAGSKEKLFF. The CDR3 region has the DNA TGTGCCAGCAGTTACTCCGTCGGTTCAGCGGGGAGCAAAGAAAAACTGTTTTTT.

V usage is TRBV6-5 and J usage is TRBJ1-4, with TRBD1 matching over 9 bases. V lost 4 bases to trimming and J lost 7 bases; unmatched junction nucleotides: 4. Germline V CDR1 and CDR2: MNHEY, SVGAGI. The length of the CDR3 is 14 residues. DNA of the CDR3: TGTGCCAGCAGTTCACAGGGGGCGGTTGAAAAACTGTTTTTT. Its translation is CASSSQGAVEKLFF.

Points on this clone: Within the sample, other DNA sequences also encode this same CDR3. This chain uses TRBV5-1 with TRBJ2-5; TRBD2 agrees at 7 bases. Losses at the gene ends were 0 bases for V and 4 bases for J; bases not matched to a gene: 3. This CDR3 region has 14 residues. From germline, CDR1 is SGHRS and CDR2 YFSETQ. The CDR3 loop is CASSLGLARETQYF. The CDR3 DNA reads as TGCGCCAGCAGCTTGGGACTAGCAAGAGAGACCCAGTACTTC. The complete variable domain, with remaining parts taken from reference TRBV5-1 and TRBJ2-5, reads KAGVTQTPRYLIKTRGQQVTLSCSPISGHRSVSWYQQTPGQGLQFLFEYFSETQRNKGNFPGRFSGRQFSNSRSEMNVSTLELGDSALYLCASSLGLARETQYFGPGTRLLVL.

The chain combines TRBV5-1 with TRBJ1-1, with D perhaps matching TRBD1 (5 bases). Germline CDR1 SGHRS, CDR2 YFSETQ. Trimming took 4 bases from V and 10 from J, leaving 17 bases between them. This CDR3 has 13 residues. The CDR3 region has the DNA TGCGCCAGCAGCCCCTCGGGGGGGGAAAGAGCTTTCTTT. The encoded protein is CASSPSGGERAFF.

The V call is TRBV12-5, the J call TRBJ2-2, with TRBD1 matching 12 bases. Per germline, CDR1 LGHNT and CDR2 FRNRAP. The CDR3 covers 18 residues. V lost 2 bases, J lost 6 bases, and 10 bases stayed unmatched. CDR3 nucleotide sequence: TGTGCTAGTGGTTTGATTGCCGGGACAGGGGGCGCGTCCGGGGAGCTGTTTTTT. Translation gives CASGLIAGTGGASGELFF.

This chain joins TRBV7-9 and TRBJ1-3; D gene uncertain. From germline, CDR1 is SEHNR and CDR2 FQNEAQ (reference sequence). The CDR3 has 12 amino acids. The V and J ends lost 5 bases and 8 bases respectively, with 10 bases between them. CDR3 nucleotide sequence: TGTGCCAGCAGCCCACAGACCGACACCATATATTTT. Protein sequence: CASSPQTDTIYF.